This TCR beta chain was documented in a study of CD8 T cells in Susac syndrome. The study, taken as a whole, reports: As the study acknowledged, the number of individuals in its TCR sequencing and HLA analysis was relatively small.

Points on this clonotype: Its antigen remains unidentified. The junction does not match germline at one end; this may be a read error.

The germline CDR1 and CDR2 sequences are DFQATT and SNEGSKA (reference sequence). This CDR3 region has 15 residues. Sequencing of TCR beta, carried out with a high-throughput approach, was applied to CD8+ and CD4+ T cells from the blood. After extraction with the RNeasy kit, roughly 0.5 to 1 ug of the RNA was reverse transcribed using random hexamers. Coverage of TCR beta CDR3 amplification by immunoSEQ multiplex PCR extended to 54 Vbeta and 13 Jbeta. A single record per CDR3 protein comes from TCRdb applying MiXCR to the immunoSEQ multiplex PCR reads. The sample contains roughly 67,000 distinct CDR3 sequences, about 95% of which appear only once.

The material sequenced was CD8+ T cells from PBMCs. The gene calls are TRBV20-1 and TRBJ2-5, with D perhaps TRBD1 or TRBD2 (7 bases each). This TCR derives from a human donor with multiple sclerosis. The CDR3 nucleotides are TGCAGTGCCAGGGGGGCCGGGACTAACCAGGAGACCCAGTACTTC. It yields the protein CSARGAGTNQETQYF.